Shown below are 26 T cell receptor beta chains from a single sample sequenced in a study of CD8 T cells in ankylosing spondylitis. Study-level findings and limits: What seemed typical of ankylosing spondylitis blood was a TCR beta motif built from eight highly homologous variants.

TCRdb recomputed calls from the 5' RACE reads with MiXCR, one row per CDR3 protein. The sample lists about 130,000 distinct CDR3 sequences, 17% occurring once. Their recognized antigens are unknown. Sequenced sample: blood, either unsorted or a sorted T cell fraction (not recorded which). The origin of the receptors is a male donor with ankylosing spondylitis.

This clonotype showed up just a few times. The V and J genes are TRBV20-1 and TRBJ2-1; TRBD2 is a possible D gene (6 bases). The CDR3 is 14 amino acids. Germline V CDR1 and CDR2: DFQATT, SNEGSKA (reference sequence). The V gene lost 5 bases and the J gene lost 6 bases, with 17 bases spanning the gap. The CDR3 DNA reads as TGCAGTGCTCAACATCGACTAGGCCTCAATGAGCAGTTCTTC. The encoded protein is CSAQHRLGLNEQFF.

This sequence joins TRBV12-3 or TRBV12-4 and TRBJ2-1; D is tentatively TRBD1 or TRBD2 (5 bases each). With 4 bases removed from V and 3 bases from J, the gap between germline ends came to 31 bases. The CDR3 contains 21 residues. The CDR3: CASSSARTGPLERVIYNEQFF. In nucleotides, the CDR3 is TGTGCCAGCAGTTCCGCGCGGACGGGGCCCCTTGAGAGGGTCATCTACAATGAGCAGTTCTTC.

This chain joins TRBV6-5 and TRBJ2-1, with 9 bases that match TRBD2. Unmatched junction bases numbered 4, after V lost 2 bases and J lost 8 bases. In germline, CDR1 is MNHEY, CDR2 SVGAGI. This CDR3 spans 14 amino acids. As DNA, the CDR3 is TGTGCCAGCAGTTACGGGACTAGCTCCTATGAGCAGTTCTTC. Its translation is CASSYGTSSYEQFF.

The genes are TRBV7-4 and TRBJ2-2, with D uncertain. CDR1 is SGHVT and CDR2 is SQSDAQ in the germline V gene. V lost 11 bases and J 7 bases, leaving 5 bases between the germline ends. This CDR3 is 9 amino acids long. The CDR3 here is CAGGGELFF. The CDR3, as DNA: TGTGCCGGTGGCGGGGAGCTGTTTTTT. The full variable domain, rest sourced from reference TRBV7-4 and TRBJ2-2, is GAGVSQSPRYKVAKRGRDVALRCDSISGHVTLYWYRQTLGQGSEVLTYSQSDAQRDKSGRPSGRFSAERPERSVSTLKIQRTEQGDSAVYLCAGGGELFFGEGSRLTVL.

The rearrangement links TRBV6-5 to TRBJ2-1; D uncertain. Trimming pared 4 bases from V and 3 bases from J, leaving 13 bases between. The CDR3 is 15 amino acids. Germline CDR1 reads MNHEY; CDR2 reads SVGAGI. The CDR3: CASSFRLGGYNEQFF. CDR3 sequence (DNA): TGTGCCAGCAGTTTCCGACTTGGTGGCTACAATGAGCAGTTCTTC.

The sample holds a few counts of this clonotype. This chain uses TRBV18 with TRBJ2-1; TRBD2 is a possible D gene (6 bases). This CDR3 has 16 residues. V dropped 0 bases and J dropped 4 bases, with 13 bases sitting between them. CDR1 is KGHSH, CDR2 LQKENI, per germline. The CDR3 sequence is CASSPPIRLEYNEQFF. As DNA, the CDR3 is TGTGCCAGCTCACCACCGATCCGACTAGAATACAATGAGCAGTTCTTC.

This clonotype has more than one count but fewer than ten. This chain links TRBV6-4 with TRBJ1-1; possible D gene TRBD1, 5 bases. This CDR3 contains 13 residues. V lost 4 bases to trimming and J lost 0 bases, with 6 bases between them. Germline V gene lookup returns CDR1 MRHNA and CDR2 SNTAGT. The CDR3 DNA follows: TGTGCCAGCAGTGTGGGGGTGAACACTGAAGCTTTCTTT. Protein product: CASSVGVNTEAFF.

This chain connects TRBV29-1 to TRBJ2-2; 8 nucleotides line up with TRBD1. Germline V gene lookup returns CDR1 SQVTM and CDR2 ANQGSEA. The CDR3 sequence is 16 residues long. The V gene end was trimmed by 1 base and the J gene end by 4 bases; junction bases not matched to a gene: 8. The CDR3 reads CSVEGRGRGGTGELFF. CDR3 in DNA: TGCAGCGTTGAAGGCAGGGGGCGAGGGGGCACCGGGGAGCTGTTTTTT.

This clonotype was observed a handful of times. In DNA form, the CDR3 reads TGTGCCAGCAACCCACAGGGTAATGAGCAGTTCTTC. Translation gives CASNPQGNEQFF. The chain uses TRBV7-9 and TRBJ2-1; tentatively, D is TRBD1 (6 bases). The CDR3 sequence is 12 residues long. Germline CDR1 and CDR2: SEHNR and FQNEAQ (reference sequence). V shed 7 bases and J shed 7 bases, with 11 bases lying between them.

J is TRBJ2-1 and V is TRBV20-1; 9 nucleotides align to TRBD2. CDR1 is DFQATT, CDR2 SNEGSKA, per germline (reference sequence). After removal of 0 bases from V and 6 bases from J, the junction contained 6 bases not matched to a gene. The CDR3 sequence is 15 residues long. The CDR3 DNA sequence: TGCAGTGCTAGAGATGGCGGGAGGGCCGGCAATGAGCAGTTCTTC. Translation: CSARDGGRAGNEQFF.

The table lists this clonotype with a few counts. The chain is built from TRBV5-1 and TRBJ1-1; D ambiguous. Between the trimmed V and J ends, which lost 4 bases and 7 bases, there was a span of 11 bases. The CDR3 runs to 12 residues. In germline, CDR1 is SGHRS, CDR2 YFSETQ. CDR3 in DNA: TGCGCCAGCAGCGAAGACCGGGATGAAGCTTTCTTT. It is translated as CASSEDRDEAFF.

This clonotype turned up a few times. CDR3 DNA sequence: TGTGCCAGCAGTGACTCGAAGGCACCTCAAACCCAAGAGACCCAGTACTTC. This codes for CASSDSKAPQTQETQYF. The chain links TRBV6-4 to TRBJ2-5; no definite D call. The CDR3 totals 17 residues. Germline lookup yields CDR1 MRHNA and CDR2 SNTAGT. With 0 bases removed from V and 1 base from J, the gap between germline ends came to 15 bases.

J is TRBJ2-5 and V is TRBV28, with TRBD1 matching 7 bases. Unmatched junction bases numbered 2, after V lost 3 bases and J lost 1 base. Germline CDR1 is MDHEN and CDR2 is SYDVKM. The CDR3 has 14 residues. Here the CDR3 reads CASSLTGSQETQYF. The CDR3 nucleotides are TGTGCCAGCAGTTTGACAGGGTCCCAAGAGACCCAGTACTTC.

The rearrangement uses TRBV27 and TRBJ2-2, with D uncertain. Trimming removed 3 bases at V and 3 bases at J, with 8 bases between. CDR1 and CDR2 (germline): MNHEY, SMNVEV (reference sequence). The CDR3 totals 14 residues. CDR3 sequence reads: CASSFGQDTGELFF. CDR3 coding DNA: TGTGCCAGCAGTTTCGGTCAGGACACCGGGGAGCTGTTTTTT.

This clonotype was observed a few times. The rearrangement uses TRBV5-1 and TRBJ1-1; perhaps TRBD1 as D (5 bases). This CDR3 has 13 residues. CDR1 is SGHRS and CDR2 is YFSETQ in the germline V gene. The V end was cut by 4 bases, the J end by 4 bases, with 11 bases between. DNA of the CDR3: TGCGCCAGCAGCGTCGGAAGGGGCACTGAAGCTTTCTTT. Encoded protein: CASSVGRGTEAFF.

V gene TRBV9 combines with J gene TRBJ2-3; D ambiguous. CDR1 is SGDLS and CDR2 is YYNGEE in the germline V gene. V lost 3 bases to trimming and J lost 10 bases, with 9 bases between them. The CDR3 is made up of 11 amino acids. The CDR3 here is CASSAGRAQYF. The CDR3 DNA reads TGTGCCAGCAGCGCGGGTCGTGCGCAGTATTTT. Supplemented by reference TRBV9 and TRBJ2-3, the full variable domain reads DSGVTQTPKHLITATGQRVTLRCSPRSGDLSVYWYQQSLDQGLQFLIQYYNGEERAKGNILERFSAQQFPDLHSELNLSSLELGDSALYFCASSAGRAQYFGPGTRLTVL.

CDR3 protein: CASSFYLGSDTIYF. The CDR3 bases are TGTGCCAGCAGTTTCTACCTTGGTTCAGACACCATATATTTT. This chain uses TRBV12-3 or TRBV12-4 with TRBJ1-3, with no clear D. CDR3 size: 14 residues. Trimming took 3 bases from V and 8 from J, leaving 14 bases between them.

This clonotype was detected only a few times. This sequence joins TRBV20-1 and TRBJ2-1; D gene unclear. Germline values: CDR1 DFQATT, CDR2 SNEGSKA (reference sequence). The CDR3 contains 13 residues. V lost 4 bases and J lost 3, with 10 bases in between. The CDR3 DNA is TGCAGTGCTAATGGGTTCTACTACAATGAGCAGTTCTTC. Translating it yields CSANGFYYNEQFF.

The sample holds a few counts of this clonotype. The genes are TRBV27 and TRBJ2-7; 7 positions match TRBD2. Looked up from germline, CDR1 is MNHEY and CDR2 is SMNVEV (reference sequence). The CDR3 has 16 amino acids. With V trimmed by 0 bases and J by 2 bases, 7 bases remained unmatched. The CDR3 DNA sequence: TGTGCCAGCAGTTTATCGTTGGTACTAGCGCCCTACGAGCAGTACTTC. It codes for CASSLSLVLAPYEQYF.

The V call is TRBV24-1, the J call TRBJ1-5; D remains unclear. The germline CDR1 and CDR2 sequences are KGHDR and SFDVKD. Trimming stripped 1 base from V and 2 bases from J, with 2 bases between. This CDR3 contains 13 residues. DNA for the CDR3: TGTGCCACCAGTGATTTTCGCAATCAGCCCCAGCATTTT. This sequence encodes CATSDFRNQPQHF.

This sequence joins TRBV29-1 and TRBJ1-1; D is possibly TRBD1 (6 bases). Per germline, CDR1 SQVTM and CDR2 ANQGSEA. The CDR3 totals 12 residues. V was clipped by 3 bases and J by 6 bases, with 11 bases between them. CDR3 sequence: CSVESGAPEAFF. In DNA form, the CDR3 reads TGCAGCGTTGAGTCGGGGGCGCCTGAAGCTTTCTTT.

This chain joins TRBV7-9 and TRBJ2-1; 16 bases line up with TRBD2. Germline assignment: CDR1 SEHNR and CDR2 FQNEAQ (reference sequence). After removal of 5 bases from V and 5 bases from J, the junction contained 6 bases not matched to a gene. The CDR3 length is 17 residues. Here the CDR3 reads CASSVGTSGRVNNEQFF. For the CDR3, the DNA is TGTGCCAGCAGCGTCGGGACTAGCGGGAGGGTCAACAATGAGCAGTTCTTC. Combining the CDR3 with reference TRBV7-9 and TRBJ2-1 gives the whole variable domain DTGVSQNPRHKITKRGQNVTFRCDPISEHNRLYWYRQTLGQGPEFLTYFQNEAQLEKSRLLSDRFSAERPKGSFSTLEIQRTEQGDSAMYLCASSVGTSGRVNNEQFFGPGTRLTVL.

This sequence joins TRBV27 and TRBJ1-2; D possibly corresponds to TRBD1 (5 bases). This CDR3 is 15 amino acids long. Germline V lookup: CDR1 MNHEY, CDR2 SMNVEV (reference sequence). Trimming removed 6 bases from V and 1 base from J, with 15 bases in between. The CDR3 loop reads CASSNWGDFNYGYTF. CDR3 bases: TGTGCCAGCAGCAACTGGGGGGATTTTAACTATGGCTACACCTTC.

CDR3 sequence: CASRPGQWVEQYF. CDR3 sequence (DNA): TGTGCCAGCAGACCGGGACAGTGGGTCGAGCAGTACTTC. The V and J genes are TRBV6-2 or TRBV6-3 and TRBJ2-7; 7 nucleotides agree with TRBD1. The CDR3 runs 13 residues. The ends lost 6 bases at V and 6 bases at J; junction bases unmatched: 8. Germline loops: CDR1 MNHEY, CDR2 SVGEGT.

This clonotype was seen ten or more times. The CDR3 DNA reads TGTGCCAGCAGCCCCCCCGCCCTGGGGACCCTCCACTTT. Its translation: CASSPPALGTLHF. The rearrangement links TRBV12-3 or TRBV12-4 to TRBJ1-6, with no clear D. Trimming took off 6 bases at V and 14 bases at J, with 17 bases between the two ends. The CDR3 has 13 residues.

The V and J genes are TRBV12-3 or TRBV12-4 and TRBJ2-7, with 7 bases lining up with TRBD1. The CDR3 contains 15 residues. J gave up 3 bases and V 1 base, and 6 bases lay outside the gene matches. CDR3 in amino acids: CASSLVPRTGYEQYF. CDR3 DNA sequence: TGTGCCAGCAGTTTAGTTCCTCGGACAGGCTACGAGCAGTACTTC.